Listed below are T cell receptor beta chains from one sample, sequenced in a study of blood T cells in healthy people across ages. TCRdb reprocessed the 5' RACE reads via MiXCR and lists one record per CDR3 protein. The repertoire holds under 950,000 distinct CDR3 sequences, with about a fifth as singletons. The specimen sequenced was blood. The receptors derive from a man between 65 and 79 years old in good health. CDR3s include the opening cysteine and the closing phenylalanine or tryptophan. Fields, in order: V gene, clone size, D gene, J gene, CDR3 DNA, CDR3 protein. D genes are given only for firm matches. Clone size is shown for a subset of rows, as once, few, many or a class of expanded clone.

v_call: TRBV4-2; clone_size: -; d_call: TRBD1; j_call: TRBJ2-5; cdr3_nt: TGTGCCAGCAGCCAAGATAAGATCAGGGGGTCCGGGGAGACCCAGTACTTC; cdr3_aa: CASSQDKIRGSGETQYF
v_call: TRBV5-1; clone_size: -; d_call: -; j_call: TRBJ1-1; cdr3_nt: TGCGCCAGCAGCTTGGGGACAGTTTTTAGCACTGAAGCTTTCTTT; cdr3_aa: CASSLGTVFSTEAFF
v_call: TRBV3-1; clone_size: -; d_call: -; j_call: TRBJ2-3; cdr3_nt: TGTGCCAGCAGCCAAGACGGGCTAGAGGAGGCAGATACGCAGTATTTT; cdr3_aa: CASSQDGLEEADTQYF
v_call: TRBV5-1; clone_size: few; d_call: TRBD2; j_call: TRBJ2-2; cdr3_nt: TGCGCCAGCAGCTTTACGGGAGGTTTAGGCGGGGAGCTGTTTTTT; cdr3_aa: CASSFTGGLGGELFF
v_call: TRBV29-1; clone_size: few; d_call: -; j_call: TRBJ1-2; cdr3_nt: TGCAGCGTTGAAGGCCTACAGGAGGAATCCGCTAACTATGGCTACACCTTC; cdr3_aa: CSVEGLQEESANYGYTF
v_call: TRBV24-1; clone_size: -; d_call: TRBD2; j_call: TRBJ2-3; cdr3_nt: TGTGCCACCAGTGAAGCTAGCGGGATTATCGCAGATACGCAGTATTTT; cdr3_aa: CATSEASGIIADTQYF
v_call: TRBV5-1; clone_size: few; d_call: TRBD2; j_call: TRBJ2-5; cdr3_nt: TGCGCCAGCAGCTCCCGACTAGCGGGGAATCAAGAGACCCAGTACTTC; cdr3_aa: CASSSRLAGNQETQYF
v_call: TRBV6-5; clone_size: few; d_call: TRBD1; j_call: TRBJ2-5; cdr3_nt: TGTGCCAGCAGTTACGGGGGGCAGGGGGCGCAGACCCAGTACTTC; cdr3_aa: CASSYGGQGAQTQYF
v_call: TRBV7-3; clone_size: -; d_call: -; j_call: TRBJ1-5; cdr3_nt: TGTGCCAGCAGCTTAACTCGCAGGGGCTCCTCATATAGCAATCAGCCCCAGCATTTT; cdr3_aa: CASSLTRRGSSYSNQPQHF
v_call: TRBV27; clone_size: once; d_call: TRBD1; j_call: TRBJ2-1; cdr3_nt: TGTGCCACCTTGAGGGGACAGTTAAATGAGCAGTTCTTC; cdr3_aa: CATLRGQLNEQFF
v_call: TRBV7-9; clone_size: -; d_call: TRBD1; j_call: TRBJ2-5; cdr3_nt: TGTGCCAGCAGCCCCGGGACAGCAAAAGAGACCCAGTACTTC; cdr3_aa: CASSPGTAKETQYF
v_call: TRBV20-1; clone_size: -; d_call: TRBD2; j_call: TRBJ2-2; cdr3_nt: TGCAGTGCTAACACACTAGCGGGGTCCACCGGGGAGCTGTTTTTT; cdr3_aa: CSANTLAGSTGELFF
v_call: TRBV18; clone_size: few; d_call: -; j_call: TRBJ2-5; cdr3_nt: TGTGCCAGCTCACCACGGCAGGGGACCCAAGAGACCCAGTACTTC; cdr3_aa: CASSPRQGTQETQYF
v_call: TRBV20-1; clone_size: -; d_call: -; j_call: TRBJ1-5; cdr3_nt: TGCAGTGCTAGAGAGGAGTATAGGGGTCAGCCCCAGCATTTT; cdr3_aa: CSAREEYRGQPQHF
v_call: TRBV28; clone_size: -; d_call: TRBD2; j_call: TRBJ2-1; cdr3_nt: TGTGCCAGCAGTTCTCGGCGGGGGAGACGAAAGCAGTTCTTC; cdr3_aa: CASSSRRGRRKQFF
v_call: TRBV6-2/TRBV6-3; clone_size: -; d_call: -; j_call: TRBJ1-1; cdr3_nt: TGTGCCAGCAGTTACTCGGGGGGGGTTAACACTGAAGCTTTCTTT; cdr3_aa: CASSYSGGVNTEAFF
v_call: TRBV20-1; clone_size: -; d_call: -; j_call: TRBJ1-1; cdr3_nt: TGCAGTGCTAGGAAGGGTTTCATGAACACTGAAGCTTTCTTT; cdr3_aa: CSARKGFMNTEAFF
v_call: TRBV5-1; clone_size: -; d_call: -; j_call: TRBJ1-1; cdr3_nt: TGCGCCAGCAGCTTGAATATCAGGGAAAGGTTGAACACTGAAGCTTTCTTT; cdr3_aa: CASSLNIRERLNTEAFF
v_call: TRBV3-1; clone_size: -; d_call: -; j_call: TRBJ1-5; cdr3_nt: TGTGCCAGCAGCCAAGATGCGACAGCGACAAACAATCAGCCCCAGCATTTT; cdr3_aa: CASSQDATATNNQPQHF
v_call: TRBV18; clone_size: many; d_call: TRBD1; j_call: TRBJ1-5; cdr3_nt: TGTGCCAGCTCACCGGCCGGGACAGGGAGTAATCAGCCCCAGCATTTT; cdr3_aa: CASSPAGTGSNQPQHF
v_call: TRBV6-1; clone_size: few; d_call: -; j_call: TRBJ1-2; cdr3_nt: TGTGCCAGCAGCCTACAGCGAGCGAACTATGGCTACACCTTC; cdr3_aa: CASSLQRANYGYTF
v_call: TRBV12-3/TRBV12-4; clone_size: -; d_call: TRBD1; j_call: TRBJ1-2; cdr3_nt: TGTGCCAGCAGTGGGGACAGGGCTCATGGCTACACCTTC; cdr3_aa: CASSGDRAHGYTF
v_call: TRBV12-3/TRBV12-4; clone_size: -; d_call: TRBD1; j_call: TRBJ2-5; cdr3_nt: TGTGCCAGTGCTGACAGGGTCAGGGTTACCCAGTACTTC; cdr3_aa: CASADRVRVTQYF
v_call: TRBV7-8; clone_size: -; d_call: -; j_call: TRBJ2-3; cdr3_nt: TGTGCCAGCAGCTTCGTGACGGCAGGCACAGATACGCAGTATTTT; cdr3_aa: CASSFVTAGTDTQYF
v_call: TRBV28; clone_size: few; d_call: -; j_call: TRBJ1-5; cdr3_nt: TGTGCCAGCAGTTTAGGCCAAATCCCTAGCAATCAGCCCCAGCATTTT; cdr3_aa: CASSLGQIPSNQPQHF
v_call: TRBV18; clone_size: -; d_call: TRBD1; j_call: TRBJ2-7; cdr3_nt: TGTGCCAGCTCACCTCCGGACAGGGACGAGCAGTACTTC; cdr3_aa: CASSPPDRDEQYF
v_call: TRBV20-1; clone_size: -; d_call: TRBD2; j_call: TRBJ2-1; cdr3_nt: TGCAGTGCCGGACTAGCGAACTACAATGAGCAGTTCTTC; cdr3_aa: CSAGLANYNEQFF
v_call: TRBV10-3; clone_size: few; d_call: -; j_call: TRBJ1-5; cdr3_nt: TGTGCCATCAGTGAGTCGACAAGGGGGACTGGCAATCAGCCCCAGCATTTT; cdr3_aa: CAISESTRGTGNQPQHF
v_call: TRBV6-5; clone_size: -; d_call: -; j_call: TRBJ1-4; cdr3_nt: TGTGCCAGCAGTTACGAACAGGGAGAAAAACTGTTTTTT; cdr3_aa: CASSYEQGEKLFF
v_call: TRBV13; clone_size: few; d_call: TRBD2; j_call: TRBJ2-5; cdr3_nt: TGTGCCAGCAGCTTAAGAGGGCCGAGACTAGCGTGGGAGACCCAGTACTTC; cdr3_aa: CASSLRGPRLAWETQYF
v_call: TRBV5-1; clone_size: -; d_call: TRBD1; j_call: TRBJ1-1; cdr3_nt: TGCGCCAGCAGCGGACAGGGGAAGGGGAACACTGAAGCTTTCTTT; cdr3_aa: CASSGQGKGNTEAFF
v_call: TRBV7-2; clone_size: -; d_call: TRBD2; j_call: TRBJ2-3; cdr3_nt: TGTGCCAGCAGCTTACCGGCCAGCGGGAGAAATACGCAGTATTTT; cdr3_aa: CASSLPASGRNTQYF
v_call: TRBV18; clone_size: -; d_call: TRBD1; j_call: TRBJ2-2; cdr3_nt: TGTGCCAGCTCACCCAGTCCCGGGACAGGGATCAACACCGGGGAGCTGTTTTTT; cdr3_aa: CASSPSPGTGINTGELFF
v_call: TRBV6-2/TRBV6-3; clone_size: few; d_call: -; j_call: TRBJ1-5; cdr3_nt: TGTGCCAGCAAAGCGGTGGGCCAGGGGCTGCAGCCCCAGCATTTT; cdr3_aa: CASKAVGQGLQPQHF
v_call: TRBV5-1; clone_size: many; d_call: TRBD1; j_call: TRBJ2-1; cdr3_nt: TGCGCCAGCGAAAGACAGGGCTGGAGTGGTGAGCAGTTCTTC; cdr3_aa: CASERQGWSGEQFF
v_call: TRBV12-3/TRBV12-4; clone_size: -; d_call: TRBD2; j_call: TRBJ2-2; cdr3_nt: TGTGCCAGCAGCCCCATCGGAGGGACTAGCGGGGAGCTGTTTTTT; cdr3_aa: CASSPIGGTSGELFF
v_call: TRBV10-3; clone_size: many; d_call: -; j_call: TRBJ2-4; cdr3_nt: TGTGCCATCAGCGGGACTGGTCGTAGCATTCAGTACTTC; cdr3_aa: CAISGTGRSIQYF
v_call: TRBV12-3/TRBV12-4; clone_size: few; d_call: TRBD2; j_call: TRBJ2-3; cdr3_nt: TGTGCCAGCAGACCCCGGGCTAGCGGGAGTGGTGATACGCAGTATTTT; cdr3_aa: CASRPRASGSGDTQYF
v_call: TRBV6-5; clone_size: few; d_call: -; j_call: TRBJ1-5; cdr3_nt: TGTGCCAGTTCCCAGTTAATCAATCAGCCCCAGCATTTT; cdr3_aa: CASSQLINQPQHF
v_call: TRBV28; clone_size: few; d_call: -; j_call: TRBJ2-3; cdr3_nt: TGTGCCAGCAGTATCCGGGACGATACGCAGTATTTT; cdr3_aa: CASSIRDDTQYF
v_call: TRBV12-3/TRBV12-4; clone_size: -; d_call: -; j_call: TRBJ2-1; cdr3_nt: TGTGCCAGCAGTCCGGGTGTCAGGCAGTTCTTC; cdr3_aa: CASSPGVRQFF
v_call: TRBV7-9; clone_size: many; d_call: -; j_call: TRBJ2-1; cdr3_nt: TGTGCCAGCAGCTTAGCACTAGCATACAATGAGCAGTTCTTC; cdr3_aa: CASSLALAYNEQFF
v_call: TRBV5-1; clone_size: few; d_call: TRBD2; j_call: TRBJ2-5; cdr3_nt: TGCGCCAGCAAGACTAGCGGGAGCCAGACCCAGTACTTC; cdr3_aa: CASKTSGSQTQYF
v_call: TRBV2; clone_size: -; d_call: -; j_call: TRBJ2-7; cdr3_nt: TGTGCCAGCCAAGATGTACCCGAGCAGTACTTC; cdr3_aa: CASQDVPEQYF
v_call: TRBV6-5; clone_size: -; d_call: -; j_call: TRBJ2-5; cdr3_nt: TGTGCCAGCAGTTACTCCGGGGCCTCAGAGACCCAGTACTTC; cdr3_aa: CASSYSGASETQYF
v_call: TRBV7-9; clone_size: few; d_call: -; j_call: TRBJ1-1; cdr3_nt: TGTGCCAGCAGTCCCGACAGGACCTCATCATTGAACACTGAAGCTTTCTTT; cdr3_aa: CASSPDRTSSLNTEAFF
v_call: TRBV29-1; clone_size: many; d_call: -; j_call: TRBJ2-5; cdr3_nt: TGCAGCGTTGGGTACCGAAGGGGGGAGACCCAGTACTTC; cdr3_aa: CSVGYRRGETQYF
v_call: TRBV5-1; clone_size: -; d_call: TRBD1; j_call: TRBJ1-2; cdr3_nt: TGCGCCAGCAGGATCAAAGGGGGCGAAGAATATGGCTACACCTTC; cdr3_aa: CASRIKGGEEYGYTF
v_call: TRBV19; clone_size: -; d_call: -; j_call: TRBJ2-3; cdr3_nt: TGTGCCAGTAGCCGAGTTAAGGGAGATACGCAGTATTTT; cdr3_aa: CASSRVKGDTQYF
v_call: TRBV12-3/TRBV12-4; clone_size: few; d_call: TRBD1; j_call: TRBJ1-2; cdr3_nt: TGTGCCAGCAGTTTGCGCCCCGGGACAGCCTATGGCTACACCTTC; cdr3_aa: CASSLRPGTAYGYTF
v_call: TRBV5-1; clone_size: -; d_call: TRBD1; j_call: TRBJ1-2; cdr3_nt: TGCGCCAGCAGCTTTAACCGGGACAGGGGAGGAGGCTACACCTTC; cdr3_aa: CASSFNRDRGGGYTF
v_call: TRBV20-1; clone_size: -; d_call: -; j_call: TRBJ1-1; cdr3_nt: TGCAGTGCGCCCACATCGAACACTGAAGCTTTCTTT; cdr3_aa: CSAPTSNTEAFF
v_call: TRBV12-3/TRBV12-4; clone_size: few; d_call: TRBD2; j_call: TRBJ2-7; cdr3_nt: TGTGCCAGCAGTTTGCGGGAGTCCGCAGAGCAGTACTTC; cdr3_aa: CASSLRESAEQYF
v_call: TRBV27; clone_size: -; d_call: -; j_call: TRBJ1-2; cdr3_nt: TGTGCCAGCAGTTCAGGACAGAAACTCTACACCTTC; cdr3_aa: CASSSGQKLYTF
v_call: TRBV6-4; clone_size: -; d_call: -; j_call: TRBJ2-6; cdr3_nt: TGTGCCAGCAGTGTCCTCTCTGGGGCCAACGTCCTGACTTTC; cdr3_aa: CASSVLSGANVLTF
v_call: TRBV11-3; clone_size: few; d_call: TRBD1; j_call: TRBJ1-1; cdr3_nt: TGTGCCAGCAGCTTAGAGGGGACAGCCCCGAACACTGAAGCTTTCTTT; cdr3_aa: CASSLEGTAPNTEAFF
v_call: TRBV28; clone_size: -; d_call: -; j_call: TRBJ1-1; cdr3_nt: TGTGCCAGCAGCAATGTACAGGCTAACACTGAAGCTTTCTTT; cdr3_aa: CASSNVQANTEAFF